Listed below are T cell receptor beta chains from one sample, sequenced in a study of blood T cell repertoires in COVID-19. TCRdb's copy holds only in-frame clones and misses some; the assay was immunoSEQ multiplex PCR. The sample consists of roughly 120,000 clones, over 70% of them appearing once. Specimen: peripheral blood. The origin of the receptors is a human donor in a cohort sampled during active or convalescent COVID-19. Each CDR3 is given with its conserved first and last residue. A D gene is named only where the DNA matches it firmly. Size tells how often a clone was seen (once, few, many) or the class of an expanded clone, and some rows leave it out.

TGTGCCAGCAGACAGGGTGGCAGCAATCAGCCCCAGCATTTT | CASRQGGSNQPQHF | TRBV28 | - | - | TRBJ1-5
TGTGCCAGCAGTGACTTAGGGGGCGGCAACCAAGAGACCCAGTACTTC | CASSDLGGGNQETQYF | TRBV6-1 | - | TRBD1 | TRBJ2-5
TGTGCCAGTAGCGAGGCCGGGACAGGGGCTTCTAACACCGGGGAGCTGTTTTTT | CASSEAGTGASNTGELFF | TRBV19 | - | TRBD1 | TRBJ2-2
TGTGCCTGGAATGGAGGGAGGGGTGATACCGGGGAGCTGTTTTTT | CAWNGGRGDTGELFF | TRBV30 | - | TRBD2 | TRBJ2-2
TGTGCCGGCTCCCATGGGGGGGGCCATCAGCCCCAGCATTTT | CAGSHGGGHQPQHF | TRBV28 | - | - | TRBJ1-5
TGTGCCAGCAGCCCCAGGGCTGGTGAGCAGTTCTTC | CASSPRAGEQFF | TRBV7-8 | - | - | TRBJ2-1
TGTGCCAGCAGTTTATGGGGCGCGTCAAAAAACATTCAGTACTTC | CASSLWGASKNIQYF | TRBV27 | - | - | TRBJ2-4
TGTGCCAGCAGCTTAGAGGATCCCTCGGGGTCGTCTTTCTTT | CASSLEDPSGSSFF | TRBV11-3 | - | - | TRBJ1-1
TGTGCCAGCAGCTCGGGACACCGCTACGAGCAGTACTTC | CASSSGHRYEQYF | TRBV7-2 | - | - | TRBJ2-7
TGCGCCAGCAGCTTATACGGGGGCCAAGAGACCCAGTACTTC | CASSLYGGQETQYF | TRBV5-1 | - | - | TRBJ2-5
TGTGCCAGCAGTTTAGGACTTGTCAGCTCCTACGAGCAGTACTTC | CASSLGLVSSYEQYF | TRBV28 | - | - | TRBJ2-7
TGTGCCAGCAGTGAAGCGCTTTTTGTTGGGGGAGGAGAAAAACTGTTTTTT | CASSEALFVGGGEKLFF | TRBV6-1 | - | - | TRBJ1-4
TGTGCCAGCAGCTTAGAGTCGGGACTAGCCTACAATGAGCAGTTCTTC | CASSLESGLAYNEQFF | TRBV7-3 | - | TRBD2 | TRBJ2-1
TGTGCCAGCAAAATAGGGGGTCAGCGAGAGCAGTACTTC | CASKIGGQREQYF | TRBV6-6 | many | - | TRBJ2-7
TGTGCCAGCAGCTCCGTGGACAGGAACTATGGCTACACCTTC | CASSSVDRNYGYTF | TRBV5-6 | - | TRBD1 | TRBJ1-2
TGTGCCAGCAAAATGCTCGAGAGGAACACTGAAGCTTTCTTT | CASKMLERNTEAFF | TRBV7-2 | - | - | TRBJ1-1
TGTGCCAGCTCACGGGGACTGGTAAACACTGAAGCTTTCTTT | CASSRGLVNTEAFF | TRBV18 | once | - | TRBJ1-1
TGTGCCAGCTCACTTGGGGCCACTGGCGAGCAGTACTTC | CASSLGATGEQYF | TRBV18 | - | - | TRBJ2-7
TGTGCCAGCAGTTTTTGGGTTGGGCGCACAGATACGCAGTATTTT | CASSFWVGRTDTQYF | TRBV28 | - | - | TRBJ2-3
TGTGCCTGGAGTGACGACAGTTCACCCCTCCACTTT | CAWSDDSSPLHF | TRBV30 | - | - | TRBJ1-6
TGTGCCAGCAGTTACTCTTGGGGGCTCGAGCAGTACTTC | CASSYSWGLEQYF | TRBV6-2/TRBV6-3 | - | - | TRBJ2-7
TGTGCCAGCAGCCACCCTCCGGGGGACATTCAGTACTTC | CASSHPPGDIQYF | TRBV4-2 | - | - | TRBJ2-4
TGTGCCAGCAGCCGGGCGGGGGCCGTTTCTGAAGCTTTCTTT | CASSRAGAVSEAFF | TRBV6-6 | - | - | TRBJ1-1
TGTGCCATTAAACCGGGACAGAACACTGAAGCTTTCTTT | CAIKPGQNTEAFF | TRBV10-3 | - | - | TRBJ1-1
TGTGCCAGCAGCTTGGTCGGGAGTTGGCCCCTCCACTTT | CASSLVGSWPLHF | TRBV5-5 | few | - | TRBJ1-6
TGCAGCGTTGGGGGCTCCCGAGGTGAGCAGTTCTTC | CSVGGSRGEQFF | TRBV29-1 | - | - | TRBJ2-1
TGTGCCAGCAGCTTAGGCCTAGCACCAGAGACCCAGTACTTC | CASSLGLAPETQYF | TRBV7-2 | - | - | TRBJ2-5
TGTGCCAGCAGTGGACTGGGGGGAAGACGGTACGAGCAGTACTTC | CASSGLGGRRYEQYF | TRBV28 | - | - | TRBJ2-7
TGTGCCAGCAGTCCAGGGGGCCTCTCCTACGAGCAGTACTTC | CASSPGGLSYEQYF | TRBV25-1 | - | TRBD1 | TRBJ2-7
TGTGCCAGCAGCAAACAGGAACTGAACACTGAAGCTTTCTTT | CASSKQELNTEAFF | TRBV27 | - | - | TRBJ1-1
TGTGCCAGCAGCCCTTGGACTGAGGGCACAGATACGCAGTATTTT | CASSPWTEGTDTQYF | TRBV7-2 | - | - | TRBJ2-3
TGTGCCAGCAGTTTAGCGCGGGGTAGCGGGACAGACTTC | CASSLARGSGTDF | TRBV12-3/TRBV12-4 | - | - | TRBJ2-5
TGTGCCAGCCCTTCGGGCAGGGGGCACCCAAGCACCATATATTTT | CASPSGRGHPSTIYF | TRBV11-1 | - | TRBD1 | TRBJ1-3